The 26 T cell receptor beta chains below all came from one sample that was sequenced in a study of T cell clonality in common variable immunodeficiency. Clones were sequenced by immunoSEQ multiplex PCR, and TCRdb holds only the in-frame ones, with some missing. Observed in the sample are tens of thousands of clones, none of them singletons. The sequenced material came from peripheral blood mononuclear cells. Source of these receptors: a person aged 18 to 75 in good health.

This clone occurred many times. CDR3 bases read: TGTGCCAGCAGCTTACAGGGGGCGCAAACCGGGGAG. Protein product: CASSLQGAQTGE. The complete CDR3 sequence is CASSLQGAQTGELFF. The chain carries TRBV7-2 and TRBJ2-2; 8 bases align to TRBD1. Read data end 3 residues before the CDR3 end; the end is taken from the germline J gene. This CDR3 has 15 residues. Germline CDR1 SGHTA, CDR2 FQGNSA. With 2 bases clipped from V and 5 bases from J, the junction kept 4 bases outside the gene matches.

Many counts were recorded for this clone. The CDR3 end falls 3 residues outside the read, so it is completed with the germline J gene. This chain joins TRBV2 and TRBJ1-2; TRBD1 might be the D (5 bases). There are 12 residues in the CDR3. CDR1 and CDR2 from the germline V gene are SNHLY and FYNNEI. Between the trimmed V and J ends, which lost 3 bases and 7 bases, there was a span of 9 bases. The CDR3 loop reads CASSDGARGYTF. CDR3 DNA (partial): TGTGCCAGCAGTGATGGGGCTCGTGGC. The entire variable domain, with the rest obtained from reference TRBV2 and TRBJ1-2, is as follows: EPEVTQTPSHQVTQMGQEVILRCVPISNHLYFYWYRQILGQKVEFLVSFYNNEISEKSEIFDDQFSVERPDGSNFTLKIRSTKLEDSAMYFCASSDGARGYTFGSGTRLTVV.

Ten or more counts support this clone. This CDR3 reads CASTRQGAAEAFF. CDR3 DNA, as far as it was read: TGTGCCAGTACGAGGCAGGGGGCCGCTGAA. The rearrangement links TRBV19 to TRBJ1-1; 8 bases align to TRBD1. The read halts 3 residues ahead of the CDR3 end, with the missing end drawn from the germline J gene. CDR3 size: 13 residues. The germline V gene has CDR1 LNHDA and CDR2 SQIVND (reference sequence). V lost 7 bases, J lost 6 bases, and 7 bases stayed unmatched.

This clone was detected many times. An end of the junction differs from the germline gene, which may be a read error. The read is 3 residues too short to cover the CDR3 end, so that end is filled in from the germline J gene. The chain is built from TRBV4-2 and TRBJ1-3; TRBD1 matches 7 bases. The germline V gene encodes CDR1 LGHNA and CDR2 YNFKEQ. The length of the CDR3 is 17 residues. The sequenced part of the CDR3 DNA is TGCGCCAGCAGCCAAGATACCAGACAGGGCACTGGAGACACC. The encoded protein is CASSQDTRQGTGDT. From start to end, the CDR3 is CASSQDTRQGTGDTIYF.

This clone was observed a few times. The sequenced CDR3 bases are TGTGCCAGCAGCCCCCCGCGGGGGTTCTACAATGAG. Protein sequence: CASSPPRGFYNE. The whole CDR3 region reads CASSPPRGFYNEQFF. This rearrangement joins TRBV5-4 to TRBJ2-1; 7 positions agree with TRBD2. The read stops 3 residues short of the end of the CDR3; the missing end is completed from the germline J gene. This CDR3 has 15 amino acids. V trimming: 4 bases; J trimming: 3 bases; junction bases outside the gene matches: 7. Germline loops: CDR1 SGHNT, CDR2 YYREEE (reference sequence). The full variable domain, its missing parts supplied by reference TRBV5-4 and TRBJ2-1, is ETGVTQSPTHLIKTRGQQVTLRCSSQSGHNTVSWYQQALGQGPQFIFQYYREEENGRGNFPPRFSGLQFPNYSSELNVNALELDDSALYLCASSPPRGFYNEQFFGPGTRLTVL.

This clone was found many times. The read comes to an end 3 residues before the CDR3 does, leaving the germline J gene to fill in the end. This chain connects TRBV19 to TRBJ1-1; D is perhaps TRBD1 (5 bases). CDR1 and CDR2 (germline): LNHDA, SQIVND (reference sequence). The CDR3 sequence is 10 residues long. CDR3 DNA (partial): TGTGCCAGTAGTACAGGGCGG. It specifies CASSTGR. In full, the CDR3 is CASSTGRAFF.

This clone was seen many times. The read finishes 3 residues shy of the CDR3 end, and the germline J gene is used to complete it. V gene TRBV7-2 combines with J gene TRBJ2-1; 7 positions agree with TRBD2. Germline-derived CDR1 and CDR2 are SGHTA and FQGNSA. CDR3 length: 14 residues. V trimming: 0 bases; J trimming: 8 bases; junction bases outside the gene matches: 4. CDR3 in amino acids: CASSLAQGGDEQFF. CDR3 bases read: TGTGCCAGCAGCTTAGCGCAGGGAGGGGATGAG.

This clone was picked up many times. The CDR3 end lies 3 residues beyond the end of the read and is filled in from the germline J gene. The rearrangement links TRBV2 to TRBJ2-3; 7 bases fit TRBD2. The germline CDR1 and CDR2 sequences are SNHLY and FYNNEI. V gave up 8 bases and J gave up 4 bases; unmatched junction bases: 9. This CDR3 is built from 14 residues. CDR3 sequence reads: CASHYSAGADTQYF. The covered CDR3 bases are TGTGCCAGCCATTATTCGGCGGGAGCAGATACG.

This clone was seen ten or more times. Sequencing ends 3 residues short of the CDR3 end; the germline J gene provides the rest. The chain employs TRBV7-2 and TRBJ2-2, with D maybe TRBD1 (7 bases). CDR1 SGHTA and CDR2 FQGNSA come from the germline V gene. Between the trimmed V and J ends, which lost 3 bases and 1 base, there was a span of 9 bases. The CDR3 has 15 amino acids. Partial CDR3 DNA: TGTGCCAGCAGCTTCCAGGGGGGGAACACCGGGGAG. It yields the protein CASSFQGGNTGE. The whole CDR3 is CASSFQGGNTGELFF. The complete variable domain, with remaining parts taken from reference TRBV7-2 and TRBJ2-2, reads GAGVSQSPSNKVTEKGKDVELRCDPISGHTALYWYRQSLGQGLEFLIYFQGNSAPDKSGLPSDRFSAERTGGSVSTLTIQRTQQEDSAVYLCASSFQGGNTGELFFGEGSRLTVL.

The sample holds many counts of this clone. The read halts 3 residues ahead of the CDR3 end, with the missing end drawn from the germline J gene. Other DNA sequences in the sample encode the same CDR3. The chain employs TRBV6-4 and TRBJ2-3; the D gene is possibly TRBD1 (6 bases). V was cut by 2 bases and J by 4 bases, with 13 bases left in between. The CDR3 spans 15 residues. Per germline, CDR1 MRHNA and CDR2 SNTAGT. The CDR3 bases that were read are TGTGCCAGCAGTGACGAAGCTGGGGGCCCAGATACG. Translating it yields CASSDEAGGPDT. The full CDR3 is CASSDEAGGPDTQYF.

In its sample, this clone was seen many times. The DNA read from the CDR3 is TGTGCCAGCACGATGGGACAGGGGGCCAACTATGGC. Its protein product is CASTMGQGANYG. The whole CDR3 protein reads CASTMGQGANYGYTF. The rearrangement joins TRBV2 to TRBJ1-2; TRBD1 agrees at 12 bases. The observed sequence ends 3 residues before the CDR3 terminus, with the missing tail filled in from the germline J gene. The CDR3 consists of 15 residues. The V gene end was trimmed by 7 bases and the J gene end by 2 bases; junction bases not matched to a gene: 5. Germline CDR1 reads SNHLY; CDR2 reads FYNNEI.

This clone was found many times. The DNA ends 3 residues before the CDR3 does, and the rest of the CDR3 is filled in from the germline J gene. The gene calls are TRBV20-1 and TRBJ2-1; D remains unclear. V was trimmed by 5 bases and J by 6 bases, leaving 5 bases between them. Germline V gives CDR1 DFQATT, CDR2 SNEGSKA (reference sequence). The CDR3 is made up of 10 amino acids. The covered CDR3 bases are TGCAGTGCTCTAATCAATGAG. Encoded protein: CSALINE. The CDR3 in full is CSALINEQFF.

The sample holds many counts of this clone. The CDR3 extends 3 residues past the end of the read, so its final part is completed from the germline J gene. The chain has TRBV5-1 and TRBJ2-5; D remains ambiguous. This CDR3 comprises 12 residues. Trimming shortened V by 0 bases and J by 4 bases, and 4 bases separated the two germline ends. The V gene's germline CDR1 is SGHRS and CDR2 YFSETQ. CDR3 residues: CASSLEGETQYF. Incomplete CDR3 DNA: TGCGCCAGCAGCTTGGAAGGAGAGACC.

This clone was observed many times. The sequenced fragment ends 3 residues before the CDR3 boundary, so the rest is inferred from the germline J gene. This sequence joins TRBV18 and TRBJ2-1, with 10 bases lining up with TRBD2. This CDR3 spans 16 amino acids. Germline loops: CDR1 KGHSH, CDR2 LQKENI. The trim removed 0 bases at V and 6 bases at J, leaving 5 bases unmatched. CDR3 DNA (partial): TGTGCCAGCTCACCACCGCCAGCGGGAGGGGTCAATGAG. This gives the protein CASSPPPAGGVNE. In full, the CDR3 is CASSPPPAGGVNEQFF.

This clone showed up many times. The read stops 3 residues short of the end of the CDR3; the missing end is completed from the germline J gene. The J gene is TRBJ2-1, the V gene TRBV5-5; TRBD1 is a possible D gene (6 bases). Germline CDR1 reads SGHKS; CDR2 reads YYEKEE (reference sequence). The V end was cut by 2 bases, the J end by 5 bases, with 11 bases between. CDR3 length: 14 residues. CDR3: CASSLRQGNNEQFF. CDR3 DNA (partial): TGTGCCAGCAGCTTACGGCAGGGGAACAATGAG.

The table lists this clone with many counts. The sequence runs out 3 residues before the end of the CDR3; the remainder is reconstructed from the germline J gene. This sequence joins TRBV29-1 and TRBJ1-5, with D possibly matching TRBD1 (6 bases). V lost 3 bases to trimming and J lost 2 bases, with 17 bases between them. The CDR3 length is 16 residues. Germline V lookup: CDR1 SQVTM, CDR2 ANQGSEA. The CDR3 bases that were read are TGCAGCGTTGAGGGGCGGGGGAGGGGGGGCAATCAGCCC. Protein sequence: CSVEGRGRGGNQP. The full CDR3 protein is CSVEGRGRGGNQPQHF. Using reference TRBV29-1 and TRBJ1-5 for the parts outside the CDR3, the full variable domain is SAVISQKPSRDICQRGTSLTIQCQVDSQVTMMFWYRQQPGQSLTLIATANQGSEATYESGFVIDKFPISRPNLTFSTLTVSNMSPEDSSIYLCSVEGRGRGGNQPQHFGDGTRLSIL.

This clone was counted at least ten times. The CDR3 end is not reached by the read, which stops 3 residues before it; the germline J gene fills it in. The rearrangement uses TRBV2 and TRBJ1-5; perhaps TRBD1 as D (5 bases). V gave up 7 bases and J gave up 0 bases, with 10 bases separating them. The CDR3 sequence is 14 residues long. From germline, CDR1 is SNHLY and CDR2 FYNNEI. CDR3 bases read: TGTGCCAGCAAAAGAGGGGATAGCAATCAGCCC. This gives the protein CASKRGDSNQP. The entire CDR3 protein is CASKRGDSNQPQHF.

Notes on this clone: The CDR3 goes on 3 residues after the read ends, and that part is filled in from the germline J gene. The J gene is TRBJ2-1, the V gene TRBV7-3; a possible D gene is TRBD2 (5 bases). The V and J ends lost 2 bases and 6 bases respectively, with 8 bases between them. Germline V gene lookup returns CDR1 SGHTA and CDR2 FQGTGA. This CDR3 is 13 amino acids long. The CDR3 loop is CASSLLEGNEQFF. CDR3 DNA, as far as it was read: TGTGCCAGCAGCTTACTTGAGGGCAATGAG.

There are many counts of this clone. The read finishes 3 residues shy of the CDR3 end, and the germline J gene is used to complete it. The chain employs TRBV11-2 and TRBJ2-3; D is unresolved. Trimming stripped 2 bases from V and 6 bases from J, with 15 bases between. This CDR3 spans 15 amino acids. Per the germline V gene, CDR1 is SGHAT and CDR2 is FQNNGV. The part of the CDR3 DNA that was read is TGTGCCAGCAGCTTAAACCCCCCAGGAATGGATACG. It yields the protein CASSLNPPGMDT. The whole CDR3 protein reads CASSLNPPGMDTQYF.

This clone has ten or more counts. The read is 3 residues too short to cover the CDR3 end, so that end is filled in from the germline J gene. The V and J genes are TRBV6-2 or TRBV6-3 and TRBJ1-2, with unresolved D. CDR3 length: 12 amino acids. CDR1 is MNHEY and CDR2 is SVGEGT in the germline V gene. V was clipped by 2 bases and J by 4 bases, with 5 bases between them. CDR3 bases read: TGTGCCAGCAGTTACCCCGTCTATGGC. It specifies CASSYPVYG. The whole CDR3 reads CASSYPVYGYTF.

This clone was recorded at least ten times. The read halts 3 residues ahead of the CDR3 end, with the missing end drawn from the germline J gene. The V gene is TRBV19, the J gene TRBJ1-2; TRBD1 might be the D (6 bases). The CDR3 is 15 amino acids. V lost 2 bases and J 3 bases, leaving 13 bases between the germline ends. The germline V gene encodes CDR1 LNHDA and CDR2 SQIVND (reference sequence). The CDR3 loop reads CASSILRGADYGYTF. The part of the CDR3 DNA that was read is TGTGCCAGTAGTATATTGCGGGGGGCGGACTATGGC.

The sample holds many counts of this clone. The observed sequence ends 3 residues before the CDR3 terminus, with the missing tail filled in from the germline J gene. The chain couples TRBV30 to TRBJ2-3; TRBD2 is a possible D gene (6 bases). In germline, CDR1 is GTSNPN, CDR2 SVGIG (reference sequence). CDR3 length: 16 residues. Trimming cost V 0 bases and J 3 bases, with 16 bases left between them. The CDR3 sequence is CAWSVPPGGATDTQYF. Partial CDR3 DNA: TGTGCCTGGAGTGTACCCCCTGGCGGGGCGACAGATACG.

This clone was recorded a few times. The sequence runs out 3 residues before the end of the CDR3; the remainder is reconstructed from the germline J gene. The chain couples TRBV2 to TRBJ2-5; TRBD1 aligns across 7 bases. V lost 4 bases to trimming and J lost 1 base; unmatched junction nucleotides: 6. Germline V gene sequence: CDR1 SNHLY, CDR2 FYNNEI. The CDR3 loop spans 15 amino acids. The chain's CDR3 is CASSGLGTAQETQYF. CDR3 DNA, as far as it was read: TGTGCCAGCAGTGGCCTGGGGACAGCCCAAGAGACC.

There are many counts of this clone. The CDR3 end is not reached by the read, which stops 3 residues before it; the germline J gene fills it in. The V and J genes are TRBV6-2 or TRBV6-3 and TRBJ2-5; D possibly corresponds to TRBD2 (6 bases). The CDR3 totals 14 residues. V dropped 5 bases and J dropped 5 bases, with 15 bases sitting between them. CDR1 and CDR2 (germline): MNHEY, SVGEGT. The sequenced CDR3 bases are TGTGCCAGCAGTGGACGGACGGAGGGGGAGACC. As protein: CASSGRTEGET. The CDR3 reads in full as CASSGRTEGETQYF.

There are many counts of this clone. The read comes to an end 3 residues before the CDR3 does, leaving the germline J gene to fill in the end. The chain has TRBV19 and TRBJ1-6, with 10 bases matching TRBD1. CDR3 size: 15 residues. The germline CDR1 and CDR2 sequences are LNHDA and SQIVND (reference sequence). V was clipped by 5 bases and J by 7 bases; unmatched bases: 5. The CDR3 here is CASSPLGQGNSPLHF. Partial CDR3 DNA: TGTGCCAGTAGTCCCCTGGGACAGGGGAATTCACCC. The full variable domain, completed using reference TRBV19 and TRBJ1-6, is DGGITQSPKYLFRKEGQNVTLSCEQNLNHDAMYWYRQDPGQGLRLIYYSQIVNDFQKGDIAEGYSVSREKKESFPLTVTSAQKNPTAFYLCASSPLGQGNSPLHFGNGTRLTVT.

This clone was counted ten times or more. The read falls 3 residues short of the CDR3 end, and the missing part is taken from the germline J gene. V usage is TRBV10-3 and J usage is TRBJ1-1; tentatively, D is TRBD1 (6 bases). Germline V gene sequence: CDR1 ENHRY, CDR2 SYGVKD. V dropped 5 bases and J dropped 7 bases, with 17 bases sitting between them. The CDR3 spans 14 residues. The CDR3 protein is CAISTTGRGNEAFF. The CDR3 DNA, read in part, is TGTGCCATCAGTACAACAGGGAGGGGGAATGAA.